The 6 T cell receptor beta chains reported below all come from one sample, sequenced in a study of CD8 T cells in ankylosing spondylitis. In TCRdb, the 5' RACE reads were re-called with MiXCR into one record per CDR3 protein. There are 310,000 or so distinct CDR3 sequences in the sample; around 20% occur only once, and roughly 7.3% lies in the top ten. The sequenced sample was blood, either unsorted or a sorted T cell fraction (not recorded which). These receptors came from a male donor with ankylosing spondylitis or in good health (not recorded which).

This clonotype was seen a handful of times. This chain connects TRBV20-1 to TRBJ1-1, with 10 bases identical to TRBD1. V was clipped by 0 bases and J by 4 bases; unmatched bases: 5. CDR3 length: 15 residues. Germline V gene sequence: CDR1 DFQATT, CDR2 SNEGSKA (reference sequence). Here the CDR3 reads CSARDGTGAGTEAFF. For the CDR3, the DNA is TGCAGTGCTAGAGATGGGACAGGGGCGGGCACTGAAGCTTTCTTT.

This clonotype was counted a few times. This chain links TRBV20-1 with TRBJ2-5; D is unclear. The CDR3 runs 12 residues. The V and J ends lost 3 bases and 5 bases respectively, with 10 bases between them. Per germline, CDR1 DFQATT and CDR2 SNEGSKA (reference sequence). The CDR3 DNA follows: TGCAGTGCTAGGGGATTTTCGGAGACCCAGTACTTC. This gives the protein CSARGFSETQYF.

The CDR3 sequence is CASSVYEEHTGELFF. As DNA, the CDR3 is TGTGCCAGCAGTGTCTACGAGGAGCACACCGGGGAGCTGTTTTTT. V gene TRBV7-9 combines with J gene TRBJ2-2; D gene uncertain. CDR3 length: 15 residues. Germline V gene sequence: CDR1 SEHNR, CDR2 FQNEAQ (reference sequence). Trimming cost V 6 bases and J 3 bases, with 14 bases left between them.

This clonotype was seen only a few times. The chain carries TRBV7-3 and TRBJ2-2, with a tentative D call TRBD2 (7 bases). Trimming pared 1 base from V and 4 bases from J, leaving 10 bases between. Looked up from germline, CDR1 is SGHTA and CDR2 is FQGTGA. The CDR3 runs to 15 residues. CDR3 amino acids: CASSLRGGATGELFF. In nucleotides, the CDR3 is TGTGCCAGCAGCTTAAGGGGGGGGGCCACCGGGGAGCTGTTTTTT.

V usage is TRBV4-1 and J usage is TRBJ2-2; a possible D gene is TRBD2 (5 bases). Trimming pared 0 bases from V and 4 bases from J, leaving 12 bases between. CDR3 size: 16 residues. CDR1 MGHRA and CDR2 YSYEKL come from the germline V gene. The CDR3 DNA sequence: TGCGCCAGCAGCCAAGATTTTACGGGATCCACCGGGGAGCTGTTTTTT. This codes for CASSQDFTGSTGELFF.

This chain connects TRBV7-6 to TRBJ2-3, with 11 bases identical to TRBD1. Looked up from germline, CDR1 is SGHVS and CDR2 is FNYEAQ. There are 15 residues in the CDR3. J lost 2 bases, V lost 5 bases, and 3 bases had no gene match. The CDR3 DNA reads as TGTGCCAGCAGCGACGGACAGGGGGCCACAGATACGCAGTATTTT. Translated, it gives CASSDGQGATDTQYF. The variable domain in full, with the rest retrieved from reference TRBV7-6 and TRBJ2-3, is GAGVSQSPRYKVTKRGQDVALRCDPISGHVSLYWYRQALGQGPEFLTYFNYEAQQDKSGLPNDRFSAERPEGSISTLTIQRTEQRDSAMYRCASSDGQGATDTQYFGPGTRLTVL.